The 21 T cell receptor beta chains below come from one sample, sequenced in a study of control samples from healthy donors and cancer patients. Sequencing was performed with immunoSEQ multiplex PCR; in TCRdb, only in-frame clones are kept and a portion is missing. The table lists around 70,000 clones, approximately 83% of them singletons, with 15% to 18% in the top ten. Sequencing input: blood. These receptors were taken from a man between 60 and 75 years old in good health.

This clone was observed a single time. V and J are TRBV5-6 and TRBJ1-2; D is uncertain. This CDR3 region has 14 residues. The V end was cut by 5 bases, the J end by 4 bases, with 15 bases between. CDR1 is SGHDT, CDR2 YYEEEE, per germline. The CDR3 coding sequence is TGTGCCAGCAGTCCGCCCGATTCTGGCTATGGCTACACCTTC. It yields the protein CASSPPDSGYGYTF.

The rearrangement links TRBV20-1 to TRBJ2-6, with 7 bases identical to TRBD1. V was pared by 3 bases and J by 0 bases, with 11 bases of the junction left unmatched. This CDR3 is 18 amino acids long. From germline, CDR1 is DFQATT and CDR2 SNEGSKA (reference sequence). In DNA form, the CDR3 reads TGCAGTGCTAGTCTAAGGGGGCGCTCTCTCTCTGGGGCCAACGTCCTGACTTTC. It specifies CSASLRGRSLSGANVLTF.

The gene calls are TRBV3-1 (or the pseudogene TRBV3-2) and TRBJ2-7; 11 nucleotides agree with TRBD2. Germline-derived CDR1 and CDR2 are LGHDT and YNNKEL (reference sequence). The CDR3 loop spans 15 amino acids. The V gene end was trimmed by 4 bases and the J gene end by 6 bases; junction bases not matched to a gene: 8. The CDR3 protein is CASSPTGLAAFEQYF. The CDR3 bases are TGTGCCAGCAGCCCCACGGGACTAGCGGCCTTCGAGCAGTACTTC.

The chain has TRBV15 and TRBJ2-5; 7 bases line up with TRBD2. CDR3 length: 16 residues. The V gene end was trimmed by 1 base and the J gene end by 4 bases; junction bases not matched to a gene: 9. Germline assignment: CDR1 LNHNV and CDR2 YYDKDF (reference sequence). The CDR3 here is CATSRGGGRTPETQYF. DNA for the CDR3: TGTGCCACCAGCAGAGGTGGCGGGAGAACCCCAGAGACCCAGTACTTC. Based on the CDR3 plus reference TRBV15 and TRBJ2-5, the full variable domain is DAMVIQNPRYQVTQFGKPVTLSCSQTLNHNVMYWYQQKSSQAPKLLFHYYDKDFNNEADTPDNFQSRRPNTSFCFLDIRSPGLGDTAMYLCATSRGGGRTPETQYFGPGTRLLVL.

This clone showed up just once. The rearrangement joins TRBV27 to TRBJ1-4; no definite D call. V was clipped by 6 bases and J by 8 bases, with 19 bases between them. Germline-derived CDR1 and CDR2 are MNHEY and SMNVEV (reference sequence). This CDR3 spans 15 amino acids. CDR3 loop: CASSSEGRGREKLFF. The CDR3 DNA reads TGTGCCAGCAGCTCCGAAGGCCGGGGTAGAGAAAAACTGTTTTTT.

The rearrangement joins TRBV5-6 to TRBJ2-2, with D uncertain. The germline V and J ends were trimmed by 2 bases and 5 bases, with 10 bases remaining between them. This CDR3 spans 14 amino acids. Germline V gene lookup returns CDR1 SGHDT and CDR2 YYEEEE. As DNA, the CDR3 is TGTGCCAGCAGCTTTCGGAGTATGACCGGGGAGCTGTTTTTT. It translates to CASSFRSMTGELFF. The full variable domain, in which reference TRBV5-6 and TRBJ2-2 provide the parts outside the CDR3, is DAGVTQSPTHLIKTRGQQVTLRCSPKSGHDTVSWYQQALGQGPQFIFQYYEEEERQRGNFPDRFSGHQFPNYSSELNVNALLLGDSALYLCASSFRSMTGELFFGEGSRLTVL.

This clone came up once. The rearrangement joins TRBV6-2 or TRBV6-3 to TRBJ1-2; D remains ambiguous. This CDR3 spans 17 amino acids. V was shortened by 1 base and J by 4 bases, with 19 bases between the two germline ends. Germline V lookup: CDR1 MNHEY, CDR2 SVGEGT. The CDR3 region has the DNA TGTGCCAGCAGTTACTTGAGGCCTCTGAGAAGCTCCTATGGCTACACCTTC. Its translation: CASSYLRPLRSSYGYTF.

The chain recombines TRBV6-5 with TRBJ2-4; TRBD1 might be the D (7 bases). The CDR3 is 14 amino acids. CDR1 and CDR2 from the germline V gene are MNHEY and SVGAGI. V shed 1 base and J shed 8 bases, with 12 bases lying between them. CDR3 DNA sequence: TGTGCCAGCAGTTACTACTCCAGGGGGGACATTCAGTACTTC. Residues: CASSYYSRGDIQYF.

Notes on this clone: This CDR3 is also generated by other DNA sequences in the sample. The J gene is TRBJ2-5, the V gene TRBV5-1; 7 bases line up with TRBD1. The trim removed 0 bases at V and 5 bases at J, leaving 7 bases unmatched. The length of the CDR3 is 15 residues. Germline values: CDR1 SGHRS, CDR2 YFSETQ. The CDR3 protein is CASSLGTGGDETQYF. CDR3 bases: TGCGCCAGCAGCTTGGGGACAGGAGGCGATGAGACCCAGTACTTC. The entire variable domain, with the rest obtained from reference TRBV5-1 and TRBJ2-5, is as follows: KAGVTQTPRYLIKTRGQQVTLSCSPISGHRSVSWYQQTPGQGLQFLFEYFSETQRNKGNFPGRFSGRQFSNSRSEMNVSTLELGDSALYLCASSLGTGGDETQYFGPGTRLLVL.

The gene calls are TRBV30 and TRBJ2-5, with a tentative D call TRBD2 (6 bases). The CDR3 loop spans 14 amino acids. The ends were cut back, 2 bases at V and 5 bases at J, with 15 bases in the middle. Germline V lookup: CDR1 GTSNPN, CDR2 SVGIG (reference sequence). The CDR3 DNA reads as TGTGCCTGGAGTCCTCTAGGAGCGGGTGAGACCCAGTACTTC. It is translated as CAWSPLGAGETQYF.

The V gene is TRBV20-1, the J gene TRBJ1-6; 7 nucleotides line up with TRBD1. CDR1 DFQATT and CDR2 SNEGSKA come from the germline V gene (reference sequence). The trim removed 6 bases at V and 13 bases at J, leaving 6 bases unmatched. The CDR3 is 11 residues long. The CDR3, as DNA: TGCAGTGCCAGACAGGGAGGGCCCCTCCACTTT. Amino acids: CSARQGGPLHF.

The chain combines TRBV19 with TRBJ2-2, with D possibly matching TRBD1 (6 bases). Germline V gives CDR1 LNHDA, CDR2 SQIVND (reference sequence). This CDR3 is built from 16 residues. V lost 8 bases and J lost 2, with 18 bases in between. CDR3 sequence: CASYPGWDKNTGELFF. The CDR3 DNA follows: TGTGCCAGTTATCCTGGGTGGGACAAAAACACCGGGGAGCTGTTTTTT.

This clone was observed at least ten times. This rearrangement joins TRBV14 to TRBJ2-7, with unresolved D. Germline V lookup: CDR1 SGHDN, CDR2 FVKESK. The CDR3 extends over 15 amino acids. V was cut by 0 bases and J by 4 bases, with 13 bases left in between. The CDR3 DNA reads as TGTGCCAGCAGCCAAGATAGTGTCAGAGATTACGAGCAGTACTTC. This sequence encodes CASSQDSVRDYEQYF.

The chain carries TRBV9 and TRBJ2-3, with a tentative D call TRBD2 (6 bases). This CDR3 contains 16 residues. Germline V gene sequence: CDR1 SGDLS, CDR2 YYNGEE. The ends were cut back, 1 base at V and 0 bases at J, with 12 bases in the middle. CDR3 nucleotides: TGTGCCAGCAGCGTATCATGGGACTCCAGCACAGATACGCAGTATTTT. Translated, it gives CASSVSWDSSTDTQYF.

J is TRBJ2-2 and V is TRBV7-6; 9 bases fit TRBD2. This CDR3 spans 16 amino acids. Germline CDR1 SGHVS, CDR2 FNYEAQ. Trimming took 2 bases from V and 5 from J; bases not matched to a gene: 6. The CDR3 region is CASSLMASGTTGELFF. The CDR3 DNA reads TGTGCCAGCAGCTTAATGGCTAGCGGGACGACCGGGGAGCTGTTTTTT. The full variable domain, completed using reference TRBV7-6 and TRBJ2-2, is GAGVSQSPRYKVTKRGQDVALRCDPISGHVSLYWYRQALGQGPEFLTYFNYEAQQDKSGLPNDRFSAERPEGSISTLTIQRTEQRDSAMYRCASSLMASGTTGELFFGEGSRLTVL.

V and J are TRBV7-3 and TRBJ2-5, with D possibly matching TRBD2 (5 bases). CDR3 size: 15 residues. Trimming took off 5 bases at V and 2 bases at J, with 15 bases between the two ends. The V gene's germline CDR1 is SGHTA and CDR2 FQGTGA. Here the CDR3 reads CASSPGLAHQETQYF. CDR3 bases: TGTGCCAGCAGCCCTGGCCTAGCTCATCAAGAGACCCAGTACTTC.

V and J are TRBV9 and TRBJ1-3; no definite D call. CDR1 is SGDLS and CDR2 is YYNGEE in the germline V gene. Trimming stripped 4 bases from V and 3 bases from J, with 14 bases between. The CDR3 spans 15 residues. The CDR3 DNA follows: TGTGCCAGCAGCCCTCGCGGCGGTAGTGGAAACACCATATATTTT. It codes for CASSPRGGSGNTIYF.

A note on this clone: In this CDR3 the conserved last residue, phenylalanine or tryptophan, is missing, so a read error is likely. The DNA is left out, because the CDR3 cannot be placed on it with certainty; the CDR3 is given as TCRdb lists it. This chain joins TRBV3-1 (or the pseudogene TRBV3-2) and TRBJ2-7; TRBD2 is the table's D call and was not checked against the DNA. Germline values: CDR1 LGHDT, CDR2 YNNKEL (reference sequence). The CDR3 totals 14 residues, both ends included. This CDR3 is CASSQFGLAGEVCL.

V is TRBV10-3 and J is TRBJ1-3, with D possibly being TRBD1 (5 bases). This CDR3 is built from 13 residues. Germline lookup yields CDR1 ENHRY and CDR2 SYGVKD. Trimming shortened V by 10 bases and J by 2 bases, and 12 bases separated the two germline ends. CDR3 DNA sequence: TGTGCCACTACCGACAGTACTGGAAACACCATATATTTT. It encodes CATTDSTGNTIYF.

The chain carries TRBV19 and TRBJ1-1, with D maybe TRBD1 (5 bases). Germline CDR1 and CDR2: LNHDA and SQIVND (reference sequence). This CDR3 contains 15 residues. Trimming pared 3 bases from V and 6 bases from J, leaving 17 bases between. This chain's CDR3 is CASSMGYQGLAEAFF. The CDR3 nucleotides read TGTGCCAGTAGTATGGGGTACCAGGGTCTTGCTGAAGCTTTCTTT.

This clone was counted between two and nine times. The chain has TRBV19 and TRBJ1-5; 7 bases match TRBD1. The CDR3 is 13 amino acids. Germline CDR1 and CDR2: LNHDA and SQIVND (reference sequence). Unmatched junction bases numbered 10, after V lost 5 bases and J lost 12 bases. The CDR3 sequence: CASSDRDSNIQHF. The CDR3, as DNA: TGTGCCAGTAGTGATAGGGACAGCAATATCCAGCATTTT. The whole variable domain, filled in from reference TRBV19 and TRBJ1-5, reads DGGITQSPKYLFRKEGQNVTLSCEQNLNHDAMYWYRQDPGQGLRLIYYSQIVNDFQKGDIAEGYSVSREKKESFPLTVTSAQKNPTAFYLCASSDRDSNIQHFGDGTRLSIL.